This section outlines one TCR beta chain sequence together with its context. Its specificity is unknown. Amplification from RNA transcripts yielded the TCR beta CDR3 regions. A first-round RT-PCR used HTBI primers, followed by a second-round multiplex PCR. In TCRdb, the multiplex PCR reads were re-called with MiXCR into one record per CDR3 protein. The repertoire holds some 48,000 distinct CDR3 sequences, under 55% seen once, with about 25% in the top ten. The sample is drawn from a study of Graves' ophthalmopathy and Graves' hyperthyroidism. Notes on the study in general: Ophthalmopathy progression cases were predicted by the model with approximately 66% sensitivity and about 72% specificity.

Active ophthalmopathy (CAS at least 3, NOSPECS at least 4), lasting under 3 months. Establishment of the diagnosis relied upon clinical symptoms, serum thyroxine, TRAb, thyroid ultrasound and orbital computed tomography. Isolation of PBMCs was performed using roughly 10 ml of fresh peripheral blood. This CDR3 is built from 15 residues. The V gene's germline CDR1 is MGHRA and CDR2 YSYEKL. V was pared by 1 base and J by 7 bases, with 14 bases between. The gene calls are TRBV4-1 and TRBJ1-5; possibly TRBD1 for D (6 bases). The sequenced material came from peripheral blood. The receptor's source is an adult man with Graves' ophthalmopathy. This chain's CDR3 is CASSQVQGSRQPQHF. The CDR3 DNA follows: TGCGCCAGCAGCCAAGTACAGGGCTCCAGGCAGCCCCAGCATTTT.